Given below is one TCR beta chain in context. Its antigen has not been determined. No per-base quality is available; no much larger clone lies one base away. Every donor was a healthy Caucasian. Miltenyi CD45RO+ enrichment and human naive T-cell isolation kits were used to isolate memory (CD45RO+) and naive T cells from PBMC. The germline V gene gives CDR1 as SGHTA and CDR2 as FQGNSA. V was cut back by 2 bases and J by 7 bases, leaving a gap of 12 bases between them. The CDR3 sequence holds 14 residues, the cysteine and phenylalanine included. The read is trimmed to its CDR3 DNA, 42 bases read in frame from base 1. The protocol used for the library was 5' RACE. Sequencing was carried out with an Illumina HiSeq 2000. A universal primer binding site was added through template switching, and the final cDNA carried a unique molecular identifier so that TCR cDNA molecules could be counted accurately. First-strand cDNA for TCR alpha and beta chains was synthesized from specific primers in the conserved constant-segment region. To control for contamination, each cDNA library was double barcoded with a SMART-Mk sample barcode plus Illumina barcodes. TruSeq adapter sequences and Illumina sample barcodes were added in two successive PCR steps. The Illumina HiSeq platform was used with custom primers to sequence TCR alpha and beta cDNA libraries. In the paper's pipeline: Raw reads were processed with MiGEC to extract unique molecular identifiers, and MiXCR was used to determine CDR3 positions. For each individual, recombination models were inferred using an EM algorithm with the repgenHMM and IGoR tools. Shared clonotype analysis was performed with the tcR package in R, normalizing sharing by the product of cloneset sizes. To study raw recombination free of thymic and clonal selection effects, out-of-frame nonproductive sequences were analyzed. Clones were called with MiXCR by TCRdb after fastp trimmed the public reads at Q25, and only in-frame beta chains were retained. Each CDR3 protein gets just one entry, which takes the most common genes and DNA from the rows behind it. These V and J calls are TCRdb output, not the study's own analysis. For this sample the table gives about 210,000 distinct CDR3 sequences, of which around a tenth were detected only once. The ten largest clones capture about 5% of the sample.

This sample is part of a study of identical twins (dated by TCRdb to the mid-2010s). About the full investigation: The study deep-sequenced TCR alpha and beta repertoires from monozygotic twins, unrelated adults of various ages and cord blood to test whether fetal clonotypes persist. To rule out contamination, the twin experiments were replicated at different times with different library preparation protocols. The study at large found these results: Compared with coincidental sharing between unrelated individuals, out-of-frame TCR alpha sequences shared between twins showed an excess of sequences with low generation probability. Excess twin sharing in beta out-of-frame sequences was weaker because fewer shared sequences lowered the signal-to-noise ratio. Zero-insertion analyses could be partly confounded by invariant T cells such as MAIT and iNKT, although diverse VJ usage argued against such confounding for most clonotypes. Conclusions relied on cross-sectional statistical analysis, since the same donors could not be followed over many years. Fewer insertions were carried by abundant cord blood beta clonotypes, a similar but weaker trend appeared in young adult naive repertoires, and no such trend appeared in memory repertoires. Recombination models systematically underestimated out-of-frame TCR alpha sharing in monozygotic twins but agreed with sharing between unrelated individuals.

The chain uses TRBV7-2 and TRBJ2-1; a tentative D match to TRBD2 spans 5 bases. The sequence derives from a woman between 18 and 29 years old in good health. Material for sequencing was memory (CD45RO+) T cells sorted from blood. The sample's cell subset or site label, decoded: CD45RO+ enriched T cells. The CDR3 region reads CASSLNPSTNEQFF. At the DNA level, the sequence is TGTGCCAGCAGCTTAAACCCTAGCACGAATGAGCAGTTCTTC.